These T cell receptor beta chains were read from a single sample in a study of identical twins. TCRdb passed the 5' RACE reads through MiXCR, listing each CDR3 protein once. The sample has around 230,000 distinct CDR3 sequences; over 5% are singletons. The sample was also linked to a second study, of T cells expressing NK-cell markers.

Sequenced material: CD8+ T cells sorted from blood. The source is a young woman in good health. Each CDR3 is given with its conserved first and last residue. D genes are given only for firm matches. Some rows have no size entry. The others give once, few or many, or a class for an expanded clone.

CDR3 DNA: TGTGCCAGCAGCCGCGGGAGCTCCTACAATGAGCAGTTCTTC; CDR3 protein: CASSRGSSYNEQFF; V gene: TRBV6-1; J gene: TRBJ2-1; D gene: TRBD2; clone size: many
CDR3 DNA: TGTGCTAGTGGTTCTACCTCGACTAGCGGGAGGGCCTTAACCGAGCAGTACTTC; CDR3 protein: CASGSTSTSGRALTEQYF; V gene: TRBV12-5; J gene: TRBJ2-7; D gene: TRBD2; clone size: NA
CDR3 DNA: TGTGCCAGTAGCCTCCTTGGGGGGCCCAACGAGCAGTTCTTC; CDR3 protein: CASSLLGGPNEQFF; V gene: TRBV19; J gene: TRBJ2-1; D gene: NA; clone size: few
CDR3 DNA: TGTGCCAGCAGCTGGGGGTCAGATACGCAGTATTTT; CDR3 protein: CASSWGSDTQYF; V gene: TRBV5-6; J gene: TRBJ2-3; D gene: NA; clone size: NA
CDR3 DNA: TGTGCCAGCAGCGTAGAGAGCGGGTTATGGTACAATGAGCAGTTCTTC; CDR3 protein: CASSVESGLWYNEQFF; V gene: TRBV9; J gene: TRBJ2-1; D gene: NA; clone size: many
CDR3 DNA: TGTGCCAGCAGCCCGGAGGATAACTGGAACACTGAAGCTTTCTTT; CDR3 protein: CASSPEDNWNTEAFF; V gene: TRBV5-8; J gene: TRBJ1-1; D gene: NA; clone size: few
CDR3 DNA: TGTGCCAGCAGCTTAGTCGGGACAGGCGCATCGGATACGCAGTATTTT; CDR3 protein: CASSLVGTGASDTQYF; V gene: TRBV7-9; J gene: TRBJ2-3; D gene: TRBD1; clone size: NA
CDR3 DNA: TGTGCCAGCAGCGTAGGGCAGGGGAAGTACGAGCAGTACTTC; CDR3 protein: CASSVGQGKYEQYF; V gene: TRBV9; J gene: TRBJ2-7; D gene: NA; clone size: NA
CDR3 DNA: TGTGCCAGCAGTCCAGGGACAGGGGGCCTTGGTAAACTGTTTTTT; CDR3 protein: CASSPGTGGLGKLFF; V gene: TRBV12-3/TRBV12-4; J gene: TRBJ1-4; D gene: TRBD1; clone size: many
CDR3 DNA: TGCAGTGCTAGCCCTTTCGACGGGGGATCGGGAAACACCATATATTTT; CDR3 protein: CSASPFDGGSGNTIYF; V gene: TRBV20-1; J gene: TRBJ1-3; D gene: NA; clone size: many
CDR3 DNA: TGTGCCAGCAGTTTTTGGGCCACAGGGGCCTACGAGCAGTACTTC; CDR3 protein: CASSFWATGAYEQYF; V gene: TRBV7-2; J gene: TRBJ2-7; D gene: TRBD1; clone size: few
CDR3 DNA: TGCGCCAGCAGCTTCACAGGGGCTTCCAACGAGCAGTACTTC; CDR3 protein: CASSFTGASNEQYF; V gene: TRBV5-1; J gene: TRBJ2-7; D gene: TRBD1; clone size: NA
CDR3 DNA: TGTGCCAGCAGCAAAAGGGTTCCCTACGAGCAGTACTTC; CDR3 protein: CASSKRVPYEQYF; V gene: TRBV21-1; J gene: TRBJ2-7; D gene: NA; clone size: NA
CDR3 DNA: TGCAGTGCTAGAGATCGGCTCACAGGGTACGAGCAGTACTTC; CDR3 protein: CSARDRLTGYEQYF; V gene: TRBV20-1; J gene: TRBJ2-7; D gene: NA; clone size: NA
CDR3 DNA: TGTGCCTGGAGTAGGGGGGGTTCCTACGAGCAGTACTTC; CDR3 protein: CAWSRGGSYEQYF; V gene: TRBV30; J gene: TRBJ2-7; D gene: NA; clone size: NA
CDR3 DNA: TGTGCCAGCAGCTTAGCCCGTCTTTCCACAGATACGCAGTATTTT; CDR3 protein: CASSLARLSTDTQYF; V gene: TRBV7-8; J gene: TRBJ2-3; D gene: NA; clone size: few
CDR3 DNA: TGCAGTAGCTGGGCGCAAACTGAAGCTTTCTTT; CDR3 protein: CSSWAQTEAFF; V gene: TRBV20-1; J gene: TRBJ1-1; D gene: NA; clone size: NA
CDR3 DNA: TGTGCCAGCAGTGAAACGACAGCAAACTATGGCTACACCTTC; CDR3 protein: CASSETTANYGYTF; V gene: TRBV25-1; J gene: TRBJ1-2; D gene: NA; clone size: NA
CDR3 DNA: TGCAGCGTTCATAAGAAGGAGGAATCCTACAATGAGCAGTTCTTC; CDR3 protein: CSVHKKEESYNEQFF; V gene: TRBV29-1; J gene: TRBJ2-1; D gene: NA; clone size: few
CDR3 DNA: TGTGCCAGCAGCCAAGGGCCACGCTACGAGCAGTACTTC; CDR3 protein: CASSQGPRYEQYF; V gene: TRBV3-1; J gene: TRBJ2-7; D gene: NA; clone size: NA